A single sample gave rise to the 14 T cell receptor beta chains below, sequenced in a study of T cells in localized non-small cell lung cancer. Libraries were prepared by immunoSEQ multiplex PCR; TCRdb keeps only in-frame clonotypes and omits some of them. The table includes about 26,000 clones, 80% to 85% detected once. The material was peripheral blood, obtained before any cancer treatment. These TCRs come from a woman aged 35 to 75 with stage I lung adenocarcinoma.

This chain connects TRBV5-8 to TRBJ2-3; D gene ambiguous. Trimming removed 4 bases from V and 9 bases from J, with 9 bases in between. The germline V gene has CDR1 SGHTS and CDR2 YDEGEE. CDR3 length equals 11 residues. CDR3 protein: CASSSPRTQYF. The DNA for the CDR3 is TGTGCCAGCAGCAGTCCCAGAACGCAGTATTTT. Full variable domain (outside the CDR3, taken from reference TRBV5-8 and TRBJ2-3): EAGVTQSPTHLIKTRGQQATLRCSPISGHTSVYWYQQALGLGLQFLLWYDEGEERNRGNFPPRFSGRQFPNYSSELNVNALELEDSALYLCASSSPRTQYFGPGTRLTVL.

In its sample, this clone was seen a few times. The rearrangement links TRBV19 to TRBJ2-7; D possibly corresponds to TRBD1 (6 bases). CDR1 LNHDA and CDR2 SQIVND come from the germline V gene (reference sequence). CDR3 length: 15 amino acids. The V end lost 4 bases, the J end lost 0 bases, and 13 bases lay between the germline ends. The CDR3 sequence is CASSNHRDNSYEQYF. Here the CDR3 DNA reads TGTGCCAGTAGTAACCACCGGGACAACTCCTACGAGCAGTACTTC. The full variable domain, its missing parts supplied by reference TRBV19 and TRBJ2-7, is DGGITQSPKYLFRKEGQNVTLSCEQNLNHDAMYWYRQDPGQGLRLIYYSQIVNDFQKGDIAEGYSVSREKKESFPLTVTSAQKNPTAFYLCASSNHRDNSYEQYFGPGTRLTVT.

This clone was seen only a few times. CDR3: CASSGGVKNSPLHF. The DNA of the CDR3 is TGTGCCAGCAGCGGGGGGGTTAAGAATTCACCCCTCCACTTT. The chain recombines TRBV6-6 with TRBJ1-6; tentative D call: TRBD1 (5 bases). The CDR3 loop spans 14 amino acids. The V gene lost 6 bases and the J gene lost 7 bases, with 13 bases spanning the gap. The germline CDR1 and CDR2 sequences are MNHNY and SVGAGI (reference sequence).

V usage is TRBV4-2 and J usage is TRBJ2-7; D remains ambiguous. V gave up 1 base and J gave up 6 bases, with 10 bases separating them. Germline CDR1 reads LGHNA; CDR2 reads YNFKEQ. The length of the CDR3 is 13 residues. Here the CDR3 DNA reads TGTGCCAGCAGCCAAGTGGCCGGGCCCGAGCAGTACTTC. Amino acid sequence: CASSQVAGPEQYF.

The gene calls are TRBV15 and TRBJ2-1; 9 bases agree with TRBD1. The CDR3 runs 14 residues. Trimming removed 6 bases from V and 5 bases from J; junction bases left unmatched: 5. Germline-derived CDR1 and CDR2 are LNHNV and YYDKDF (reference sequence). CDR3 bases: TGTGCCACCAGGGGGACAGGGTTGGACAATGAGCAGTTCTTC. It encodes CATRGTGLDNEQFF.

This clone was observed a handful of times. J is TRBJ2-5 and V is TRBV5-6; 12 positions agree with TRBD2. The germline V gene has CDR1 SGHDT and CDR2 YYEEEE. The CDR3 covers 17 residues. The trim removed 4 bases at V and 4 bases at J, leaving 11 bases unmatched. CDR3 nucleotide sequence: TGTGCCAGCAGCACCCCTTTGCCTAGCGGGGGGGCAGAGACCCAGTACTTC. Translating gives CASSTPLPSGGAETQYF.

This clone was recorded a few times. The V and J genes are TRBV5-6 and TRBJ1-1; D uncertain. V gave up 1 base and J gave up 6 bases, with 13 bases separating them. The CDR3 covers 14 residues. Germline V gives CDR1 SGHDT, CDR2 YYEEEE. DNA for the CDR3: TGTGCCAGCAGCTTGTGGGAAAGTATTCCTGAAGCTTTCTTT. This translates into CASSLWESIPEAFF.

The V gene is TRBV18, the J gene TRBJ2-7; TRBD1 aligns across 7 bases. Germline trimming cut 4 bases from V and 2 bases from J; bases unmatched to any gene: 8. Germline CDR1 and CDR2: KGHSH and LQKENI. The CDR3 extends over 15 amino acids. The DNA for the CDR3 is TGTGCCAGCTCACGAGAGCCGGGACAGACCTACGAGCAGTACTTC. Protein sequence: CASSREPGQTYEQYF.

CDR3 DNA: TGTGCCAGCAGCCCGAACCTCTTCGGGATACACGAGCAGTACTTC. It specifies CASSPNLFGIHEQYF. The V call is TRBV7-2, the J call TRBJ2-7, with D maybe TRBD2 (5 bases). Germline V gene data show CDR1 as SGHTA and CDR2 as FQGNSA. V was clipped by 5 bases and J by 5 bases, with 19 bases between them. The CDR3 runs 15 residues. The full variable domain, rest sourced from reference TRBV7-2 and TRBJ2-7, is GAGVSQSPSNKVTEKGKDVELRCDPISGHTALYWYRQSLGQGLEFLIYFQGNSAPDKSGLPSDRFSAERTGGSVSTLTIQRTQQEDSAVYLCASSPNLFGIHEQYFGPGTRLTVT.

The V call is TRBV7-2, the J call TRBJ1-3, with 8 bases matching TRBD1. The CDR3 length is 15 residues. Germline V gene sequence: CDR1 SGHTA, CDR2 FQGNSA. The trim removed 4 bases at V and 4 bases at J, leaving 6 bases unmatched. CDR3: CASSSTWTGGNTIYF. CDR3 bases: TGTGCCAGCAGCTCAACGTGGACAGGGGGAAACACCATATATTTT.

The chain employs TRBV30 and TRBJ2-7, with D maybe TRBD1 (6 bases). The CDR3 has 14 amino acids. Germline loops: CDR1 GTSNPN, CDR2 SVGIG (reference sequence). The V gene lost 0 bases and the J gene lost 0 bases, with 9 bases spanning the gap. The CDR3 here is CAWSVGGSSYEQYF. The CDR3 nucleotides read TGTGCCTGGAGTGTAGGGGGAAGCTCCTACGAGCAGTACTTC.

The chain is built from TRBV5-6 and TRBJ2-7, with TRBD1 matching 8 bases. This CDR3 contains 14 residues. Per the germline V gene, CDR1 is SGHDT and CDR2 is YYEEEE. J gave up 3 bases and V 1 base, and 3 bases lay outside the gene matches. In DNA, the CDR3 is TGTGCCAGCAGCTTGCCCAGGGGGCACTACGAGCAGTACTTC. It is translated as CASSLPRGHYEQYF.

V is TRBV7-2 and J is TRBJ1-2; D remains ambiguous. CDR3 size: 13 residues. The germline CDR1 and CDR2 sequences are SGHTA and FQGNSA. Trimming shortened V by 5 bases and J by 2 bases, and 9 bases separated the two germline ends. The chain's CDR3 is CASSAYGNYGYTF. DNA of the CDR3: TGTGCCAGCAGCGCATACGGAAACTATGGCTACACCTTC.

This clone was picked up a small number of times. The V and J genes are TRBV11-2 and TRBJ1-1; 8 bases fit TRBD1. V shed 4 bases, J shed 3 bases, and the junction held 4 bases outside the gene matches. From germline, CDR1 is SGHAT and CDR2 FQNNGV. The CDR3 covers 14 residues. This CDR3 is CASSSTTGDTEAFF. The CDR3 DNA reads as TGTGCCAGCAGCTCAACGACAGGGGACACTGAAGCTTTCTTT.